These 13 T cell receptor beta chains came from one sample sequenced in a study of blood T cell repertoires in COVID-19. Sequencing was performed with immunoSEQ multiplex PCR; in TCRdb, only in-frame clones are kept and a portion is missing. Here the sample spans 250,000 or so clones, around 87% being singletons. Material: peripheral blood. Source of these receptors: a woman aged 55-69 years with COVID-19, enrolled during active disease.

This clone was seen more than once but under ten times. CDR3 in amino acids: CASSPFGTAQAHEQYF. CDR3 sequence (DNA): TGTGCCAGCTCACCATTCGGGACAGCCCAGGCCCACGAGCAGTACTTC. The chain recombines TRBV18 with TRBJ2-7; 7 bases match TRBD1. This CDR3 has 16 residues. The ends lost 2 bases at V and 5 bases at J; junction bases unmatched: 12. Germline assignment: CDR1 KGHSH and CDR2 LQKENI.

The V and J genes are TRBV19 and TRBJ2-2; the match to TRBD2 covers 8 bases. Trimming removed 7 bases from V and 5 bases from J; junction bases left unmatched: 9. Per the germline V gene, CDR1 is LNHDA and CDR2 is SQIVND (reference sequence). The CDR3 contains 15 residues. CDR3 nucleotides: TGTGCCAGTACCCGAGCGGGAGAGGGTACCGGGGAGCTGTTTTTT. It specifies CASTRAGEGTGELFF.

V usage is TRBV9 and J usage is TRBJ1-2; D remains ambiguous. V lost 0 bases and J 5 bases, leaving 17 bases between the germline ends. The germline gives CDR1 SGDLS, CDR2 YYNGEE. The CDR3 spans 16 residues. The CDR3 protein is CASSVDFGGTGYGYTF. The CDR3, as DNA: TGTGCCAGCAGCGTAGATTTTGGCGGAACGGGATATGGCTACACCTTC.

V usage is TRBV27 and J usage is TRBJ2-1; possible D gene TRBD1, 5 bases. CDR3 size: 15 residues. Trimming removed 6 bases from V and 3 bases from J, with 15 bases in between. CDR1 MNHEY and CDR2 SMNVEV come from the germline V gene (reference sequence). CDR3 region: CASRSLATDYNEQFF. The DNA for the CDR3 is TGTGCCAGCAGGTCATTGGCGACAGACTACAATGAGCAGTTCTTC.

V and J are TRBV7-9 and TRBJ2-3; TRBD2 agrees at 10 bases. The CDR3 is 17 amino acids. Germline CDR1 is SEHNR and CDR2 is FQNEAQ (reference sequence). After removal of 10 bases from V and 4 bases from J, the junction contained 17 bases not matched to a gene. The DNA for the CDR3 is TGTGCCACCGAACCCCACCCGGGACTAGCGATCGCAGATACGCAGTATTTT. Its protein is CATEPHPGLAIADTQYF. Variable domain in full (rest from reference TRBV7-9 and TRBJ2-3): DTGVSQNPRHKITKRGQNVTFRCDPISEHNRLYWYRQTLGQGPEFLTYFQNEAQLEKSRLLSDRFSAERPKGSFSTLEIQRTEQGDSAMYLCATEPHPGLAIADTQYFGPGTRLTVL.

The V call is TRBV7-8, the J call TRBJ2-2; TRBD2 matches at 12 bases. Germline CDR1 is SGHVS and CDR2 is FQNEAQ. The CDR3 has 19 residues. The V and J ends lost 1 base and 4 bases, in that order; junction bases with no gene match: 10. Here the CDR3 DNA reads TGTGCCAGCAGCTTAGAGGGACTAGCGGGTAGAGGATCCACCGGGGAGCTGTTTTTT. This codes for CASSLEGLAGRGSTGELFF.

The chain has TRBV6-2 or TRBV6-3 and TRBJ2-1, with D hard to call. Between the trimmed V and J ends, which lost 0 bases and 0 bases, there was a span of 9 bases. This CDR3 spans 16 amino acids. Germline CDR1 is MNHEY and CDR2 is SVGEGT. The CDR3 bases are TGTGCCAGCAGTTACTCCTCTTGGAGCTCCTACAATGAGCAGTTCTTC. Translation: CASSYSSWSSYNEQFF.

V usage is TRBV24-1 and J usage is TRBJ1-4, with TRBD1 identical over 7 bases. Germline trimming cut 5 bases from V and 7 bases from J; bases unmatched to any gene: 6. From germline, CDR1 is KGHDR and CDR2 SFDVKD. This CDR3 is built from 14 residues. CDR3 sequence (DNA): TGTGCCACCAGTGCATCGCAGGGGGGTGAAAAACTGTTTTTT. Residues: CATSASQGGEKLFF.

The V call is TRBV5-1, the J call TRBJ2-7, with D possibly matching TRBD2 (6 bases). The CDR3 has 15 residues. Deletions cut 2 bases from V and 3 bases from J, with 15 bases between. The germline V gene encodes CDR1 SGHRS and CDR2 YFSETQ. The CDR3 region has the DNA TGCGCCAGCAGCTTTTCGACGGGAGTAGTCTACGAGCAGTACTTC. Translated, it gives CASSFSTGVVYEQYF.

This rearrangement joins TRBV6-5 to TRBJ2-2; weak D call: TRBD1 (6 bases). The CDR3 spans 13 residues. Between the trimmed V and J ends, which lost 7 bases and 6 bases, there was a span of 12 bases. Looked up from germline, CDR1 is MNHEY and CDR2 is SVGAGI. CDR3 coding DNA: TGTGCCAGCATCCCAAGGGGGTCCGGGGAGCTGTTTTTT. It specifies CASIPRGSGELFF.

This chain's CDR3 is CASSPKGQGNYGYTF. The DNA for the CDR3 is TGTGCCAGTAGTCCGAAGGGACAGGGGAACTATGGCTACACCTTC. The V and J genes are TRBV19 and TRBJ1-2; TRBD1 aligns across 10 bases. Germline CDR1 and CDR2: LNHDA and SQIVND (reference sequence). The length of the CDR3 is 15 residues. With V trimmed by 5 bases and J by 2 bases, 5 bases remained unmatched.

J is TRBJ2-3 and V is TRBV29-1, with TRBD2 matching over 14 bases. The CDR3 runs to 16 residues. V gave up 6 bases and J gave up 5 bases; unmatched junction bases: 10. Germline CDR1 and CDR2: SQVTM and ANQGSEA. The CDR3 sequence is CSVDGTSGSRVDTQYF. The CDR3 nucleotides are TGCAGCGTGGACGGGACTAGCGGGAGTCGGGTAGATACGCAGTATTTT.

The chain couples TRBV25-1 to TRBJ1-2, with D perhaps matching TRBD1 (5 bases). With 8 bases removed from V and 8 bases from J, the gap between germline ends came to 15 bases. Looked up from germline, CDR1 is MGHDK and CDR2 is SYGVNS. The CDR3 length is 12 residues. CDR3 nucleotide sequence: TGTGCCAGCGCGATAGGGGCTGGAGGCTACACCTTC. Translation: CASAIGAGGYTF.